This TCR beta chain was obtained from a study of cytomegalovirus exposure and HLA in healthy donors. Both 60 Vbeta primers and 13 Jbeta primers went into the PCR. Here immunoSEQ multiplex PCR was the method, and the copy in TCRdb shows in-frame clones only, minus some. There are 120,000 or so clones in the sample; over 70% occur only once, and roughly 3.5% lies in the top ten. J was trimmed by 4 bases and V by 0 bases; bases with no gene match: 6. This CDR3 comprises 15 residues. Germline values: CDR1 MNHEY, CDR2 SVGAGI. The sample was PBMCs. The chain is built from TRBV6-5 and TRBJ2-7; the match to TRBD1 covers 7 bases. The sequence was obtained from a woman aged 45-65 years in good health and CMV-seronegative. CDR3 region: CASSYSGGLSYEQYF. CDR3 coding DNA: TGTGCCAGCAGTTACTCAGGGGGCCTGAGTTACGAGCAGTACTTC.